This T cell receptor (beta chain) stems from a study of monozygotic twins with inflammatory bowel disease (dated by TCRdb to the late 2010s). Describing the broader study: A total of some 30 monozygotic twin pairs were included in the full study, comprising nine German pairs (four IBD-concordant, five IBD-discordant) and 19 IBD-discordant Danish pairs. Each individual had, on average, about 151 000 unique TCRalpha sequences and 181 000 unique TCRbeta sequences available for analysis. The search for disease-associated traits relied mainly on comparing IBD patients with their genetically identical healthy co-twins within discordant pairs. General conclusions and limits of the study: Concordant and discordant twins showed no difference in repertoire similarity, possibly because of limited statistical power. Compared with healthy twins, IBD patients had fewer clonotypes in common with other individuals, a difference most pronounced in patients showing signs of disease activity. Because patients were on differing immunosuppressive treatments, the repertoires may have picked up extra background noise and inter-individual variability. A decrease in TCRbeta repertoire diversity, as measured by inverse Simpson index, was observed in IBD patients compared with their healthy co-twins. Distinction between different T cell subtypes could not be achieved in the analysis. The results gave no support for a single strong signal or clonotype linked to IBD.

The germline V gene provides CDR1 MDHEN and CDR2 SYDVKM. The CDR3 goes from the cysteine to the phenylalanine over 19 residues. No DNA has been recorded. The library came from 5' RACE. The input for every TCR library was approximately 3,500 ng of total RNA. For each sample, cDNA synthesis with SMARTScribe reverse transcriptase was split into eight separate reactions. During cDNA synthesis, unique molecular identifiers containing a 6-nucleotide sample barcode were introduced by template switching. TCRalpha and TCRbeta cDNA was amplified in two nested PCRs of approximately 17 and 9 cycles, and bead purification was carried out after each PCR. Before amplification, the cDNA was treated with uracil DNA-glycosylase and purified using the QIAquick PCR purification kit. In the second PCR, Illumina TruSeq-compatible adapters and sample-specific barcodes were added. Library quality and concentration were assessed using TapeStation and Qubit, and roughly 5.5 ng of each library was pooled. The pooled libraries were sequenced with 2 x 100 bp reads and custom sequencing primers on an Illumina HiSeq2500 single-index Rapid Run. The paper's data handling went like this. PCR and sequencing errors were corrected by UMI-based consensus assembly using MiGEC version 1.2.6. MiXCR version 2.1.1 handled V(D)J alignment, clonotype assembly and CDR3 extraction. To normalise gene usage, clonotype sharing and MAIT/NKT TCR abundance, the top 1000, 10 000 and 20 000 clonotypes in each sample were analysed. After downsampling to 27 000 UMIs, diversity was calculated as the inverse Simpson index using the vegan R package. Paired Mann-Whitney U tests were applied to discordant twin pairs, with Benjamini-Hochberg correction for multiple testing. Once TCRdb had reprocessed the reads, it stored one entry per CDR3 protein sequence and supplied no DNA. These V and J calls originate from TCRdb's pipeline instead of the authors' own analysis. The sample table on file contains some 450,000 distinct CDR3 sequences. Of the sample, 2% to 3% is held by the ten largest clones.

From each donor, an approximately 2.4 ml peripheral blood sample was collected into PAXgene tubes and kept at -80 degrees C. Without any T cell sorting, total RNA was extracted from whole blood using the PAXgene blood miRNA kit on an automated QIAcube. Peripheral blood from monozygotic twin pairs who were concordant or discordant for inflammatory bowel disease underwent deep TCRalpha and TCRbeta repertoire profiling using unique molecular barcoding. Smoking habits were recorded for all twin pairs, and each individual was classified as a current, former or never smoker. Note on this clonotype: It has no known antigen specificity.

Material: blood. This TCR came from a human donor with ulcerative colitis or Crohn's disease, or a healthy co-twin of an affected twin (not recorded which). Rearrangement joined TRBV28 to TRBJ2-3; TCRdb returns TRBD2, unconfirmable since there is no DNA. The CDR3 is CASTLGGLAGSPSVDTQYF.